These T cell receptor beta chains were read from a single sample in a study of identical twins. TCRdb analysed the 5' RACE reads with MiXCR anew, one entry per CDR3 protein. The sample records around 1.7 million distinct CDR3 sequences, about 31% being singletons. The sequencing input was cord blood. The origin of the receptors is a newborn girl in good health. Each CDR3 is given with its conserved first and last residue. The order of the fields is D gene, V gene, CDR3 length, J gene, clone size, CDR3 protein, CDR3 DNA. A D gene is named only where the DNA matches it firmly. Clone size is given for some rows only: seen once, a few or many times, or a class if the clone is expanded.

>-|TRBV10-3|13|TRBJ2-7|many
CAISDPGAHEQYF
TGTGCCATCAGTGACCCAGGGGCTCACGAGCAGTACTTC
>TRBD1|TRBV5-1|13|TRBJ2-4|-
CASSSDRANIQYF
TGCGCCAGCAGCTCGGACAGGGCAAACATTCAGTACTTC
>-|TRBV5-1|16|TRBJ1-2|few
CASSWGGPPNNYGYTF
TGCGCCAGCAGCTGGGGCGGGCCGCCTAACAACTATGGCTACACCTTC
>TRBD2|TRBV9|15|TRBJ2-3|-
CASSVAAGAADTQYF
TGTGCCAGCAGCGTAGCGGCGGGAGCGGCAGATACGCAGTATTTT
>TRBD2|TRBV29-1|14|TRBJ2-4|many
CSVGGSGSFDIQYF
TGCAGCGTTGGTGGTAGCGGGAGTTTTGACATTCAGTACTTC
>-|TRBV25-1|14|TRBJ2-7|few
CASTPLGGSYEQYF
TGTGCCAGTACCCCCCTAGGAGGGTCCTACGAGCAGTACTTC
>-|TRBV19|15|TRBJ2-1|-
CASSPKGTSYNEQFF
TGTGCCAGTAGCCCGAAAGGTACCTCCTACAATGAGCAGTTCTTC
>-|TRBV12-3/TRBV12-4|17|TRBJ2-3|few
CASSLKRDTGWVPTQYF
TGTGCCAGCAGTTTAAAGCGAGACACCGGTTGGGTTCCTACGCAGTATTTT
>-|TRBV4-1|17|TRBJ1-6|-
CASSQDVSTSRNSPLHF
TGCGCCAGCAGCCAAGATGTCAGTACGTCTAGGAATTCACCCCTCCACTTT
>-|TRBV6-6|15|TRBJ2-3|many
CASSYRQSGTDTQYF
TGTGCCAGCAGTTACCGGCAGTCAGGCACAGATACGCAGTATTTT
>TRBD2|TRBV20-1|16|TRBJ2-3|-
CSAHSLAGGSTDTQYF
TGCAGTGCTCACTCCCTAGCGGGAGGGAGCACAGATACGCAGTATTTT
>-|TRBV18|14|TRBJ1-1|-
CASSPLEGPTEAFF
TGTGCCAGCTCACCACTGGAGGGTCCCACTGAAGCTTTCTTT
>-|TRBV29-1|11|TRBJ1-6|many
CSVGENSPLHF
TGCAGCGTTGGTGAGAATTCACCCCTCCACTTT
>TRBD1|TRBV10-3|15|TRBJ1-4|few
CAISDPGTGAEKLFF
TGTGCCATCAGTGATCCCGGGACAGGGGCGGAAAAACTGTTTTTT
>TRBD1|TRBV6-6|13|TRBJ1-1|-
CASQGGISTEAFF
TGTGCCAGCCAGGGGGGGATCTCCACTGAAGCTTTCTTT
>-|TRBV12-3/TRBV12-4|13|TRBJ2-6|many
CASRTSGANVLTF
TGTGCCAGCAGGACCTCTGGGGCCAACGTCCTGACTTTC
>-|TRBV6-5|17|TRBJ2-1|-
CASSPHHGQSSYNEQFF
TGTGCCAGCAGTCCCCACCACGGACAGAGCTCCTACAATGAGCAGTTCTTC
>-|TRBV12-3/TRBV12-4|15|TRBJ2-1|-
CASTQLAGGGNEQFF
TGTGCCAGCACCCAACTAGCTGGAGGTGGCAATGAGCAGTTCTTC
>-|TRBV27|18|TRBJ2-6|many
CASSFPRKVLSGANVLTF
TGTGCCAGCAGTTTCCCCAGGAAGGTCCTCTCTGGGGCCAACGTCCTGACTTTC
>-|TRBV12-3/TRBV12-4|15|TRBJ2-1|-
CASSFGSGTYNEQFF
TGTGCCAGCAGTTTCGGCAGCGGCACCTACAATGAGCAGTTCTTC
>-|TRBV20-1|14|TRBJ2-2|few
CSASGLSNTGELFF
TGCAGTGCTAGTGGGCTCTCGAACACCGGGGAGCTGTTTTTT
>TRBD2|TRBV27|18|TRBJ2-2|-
CASSFGLAGGGDTGELFF
TGTGCCAGCAGTTTCGGGCTAGCGGGAGGTGGGGACACCGGGGAGCTGTTTTTT
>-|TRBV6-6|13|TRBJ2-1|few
CASSSQLFNEQFF
TGTGCCAGCAGTTCCCAACTCTTCAATGAGCAGTTCTTC
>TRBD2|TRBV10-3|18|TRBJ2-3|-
CAISESIYGTRSTDTRYF
TGTGCCATCAGTGAGTCGATATATGGGACTAGAAGCACAGATACGCGGTATTTT
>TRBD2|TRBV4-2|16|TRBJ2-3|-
CASSQTSGSSTDTQYF
TGTGCCAGCAGCCAAACTAGCGGTTCTAGCACAGATACGCAGTATTTT
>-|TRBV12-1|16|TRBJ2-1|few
CASSTLAGDFYNEQFF
TGTGCCAGCAGCACGTTAGCGGGAGATTTCTACAATGAGCAGTTCTTC
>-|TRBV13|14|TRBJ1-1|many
CASSLGEGNTEAFF
TGTGCCAGCAGCTTGGGGGAGGGAAACACTGAAGCTTTCTTT
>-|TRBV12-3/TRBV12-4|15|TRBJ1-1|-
CASSFPFFRITEAFF
TGTGCCAGCAGTTTTCCCTTTTTTCGGATCACTGAAGCTTTCTTT
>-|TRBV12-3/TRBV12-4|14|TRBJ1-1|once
CASSFSEVGGRAFF
TGTGCCAGCAGTTTCTCTGAGGTGGGGGGTCGAGCTTTCTTT
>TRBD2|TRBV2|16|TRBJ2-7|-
CASTALASGRPYEQYF
TGTGCCAGCACCGCCTTGGCTAGCGGGAGGCCCTACGAGCAGTACTTC
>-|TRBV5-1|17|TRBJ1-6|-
CASSRQAVSSYNSPLHF
TGCGCCAGCAGCCGACAGGCCGTAAGCTCCTATAATTCACCCCTCCACTTT
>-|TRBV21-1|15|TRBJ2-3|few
CATKQGPSGPDTQYF
TGTGCCACCAAACAGGGACCCTCCGGACCAGATACGCAGTATTTT
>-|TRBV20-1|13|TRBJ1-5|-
CSAVTGIDQPQHF
TGCAGTGCTGTCACCGGTATTGATCAGCCCCAGCATTTT
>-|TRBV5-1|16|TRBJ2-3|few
CASSLNPGLGTDTQYF
TGCGCCAGCAGCTTGAATCCCGGACTGGGCACAGATACGCAGTATTTT
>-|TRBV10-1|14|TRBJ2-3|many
CASSEPGLADTQYF
TGCGCCAGCAGTGAGCCGGGTCTGGCCGATACGCAGTATTTT
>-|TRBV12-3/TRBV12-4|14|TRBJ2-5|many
CASSLSLGQETQYF
TGTGCCAGCAGTTTAAGTCTAGGGCAAGAGACCCAGTACTTC
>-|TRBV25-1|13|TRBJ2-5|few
CASSEGYGETQYF
TGTGCCAGCAGTGAAGGTTACGGGGAGACCCAGTACTTC
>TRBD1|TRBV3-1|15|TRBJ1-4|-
CASSQGDRLYEKLFF
TGTGCCAGCAGCCAAGGGGACAGGTTATATGAAAAACTGTTTTTT
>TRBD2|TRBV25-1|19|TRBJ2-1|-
CATNGRDVAGGSSYNEQFF
TGTGCCACCAACGGGAGGGATGTAGCGGGAGGAAGCTCCTACAATGAGCAGTTCTTC
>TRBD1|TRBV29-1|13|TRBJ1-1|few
CSVKRGRDTEAFF
TGCAGCGTAAAAAGGGGGCGGGACACTGAAGCTTTCTTT
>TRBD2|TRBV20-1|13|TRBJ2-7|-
CSARGGLYNEQYF
TGCAGTGCTAGAGGGGGACTATACAATGAGCAGTACTTC
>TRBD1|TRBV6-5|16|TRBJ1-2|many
CASSSNRGQGDIGYTF
TGTGCCAGCAGTTCGAATCGGGGACAGGGGGATATTGGCTACACCTTC
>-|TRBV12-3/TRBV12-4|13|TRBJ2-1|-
CASSLRGRETQFF
TGTGCCAGCAGTTTACGGGGGCGGGAGACCCAGTTCTTC
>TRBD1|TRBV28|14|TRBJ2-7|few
CASRRQGPSYEQYF
TGTGCCAGCAGGAGACAGGGCCCCTCCTACGAGCAGTACTTC
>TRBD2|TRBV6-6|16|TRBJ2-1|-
CASRFGSGRSLDEQFF
TGTGCCAGCAGGTTCGGTAGCGGGAGATCATTGGATGAGCAGTTCTTC
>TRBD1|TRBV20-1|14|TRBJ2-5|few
CSARDHRGHETQYF
TGCAGTGCTAGAGATCACAGGGGGCACGAGACCCAGTACTTC
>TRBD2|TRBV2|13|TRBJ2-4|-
CASILSGGYEHYF
TGTGCCAGCATTCTGAGCGGGGGCTACGAGCACTACTTC
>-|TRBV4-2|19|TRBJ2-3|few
CASSQEAWRYLAMADTQYF
TGTGCCAGCAGCCAAGAAGCGTGGCGGTATCTAGCGATGGCAGATACGCAGTATTTT